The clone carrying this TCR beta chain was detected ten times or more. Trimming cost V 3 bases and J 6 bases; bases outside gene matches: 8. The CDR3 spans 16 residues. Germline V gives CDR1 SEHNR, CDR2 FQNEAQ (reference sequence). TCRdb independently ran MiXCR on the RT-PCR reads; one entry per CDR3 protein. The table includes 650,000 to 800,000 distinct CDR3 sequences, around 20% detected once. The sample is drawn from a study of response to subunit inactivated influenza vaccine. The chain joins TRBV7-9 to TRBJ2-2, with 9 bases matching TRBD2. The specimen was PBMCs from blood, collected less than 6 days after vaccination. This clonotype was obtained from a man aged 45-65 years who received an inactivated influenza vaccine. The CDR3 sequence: CASSLGSGSKSGELFF. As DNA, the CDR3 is TGTGCCAGCAGCTTGGGTAGCGGGAGTAAGTCCGGGGAGCTGTTTTTT.